This T cell receptor beta chain was sequenced for a study of cytomegalovirus exposure and HLA in healthy donors. Study-wide findings and caveats: The CMV antigen specificity of a few CMV-associated chains was confirmed through in vitro analysis. The classifier reportedly diagnosed cytomegalovirus status with high specificity and sensitivity.

PCR was performed using 60 Vbeta and 13 Jbeta primers. TCRdb keeps only in-frame clones here, not all; method: immunoSEQ multiplex PCR. The sample records around 120,000 clones, 65% to 80% being singletons. The J segment lost 1 base and the V segment lost 6 bases, leaving 5 bases of the junction unmatched. CDR1 and CDR2 (germline): SNHLY, FYNNEI. The CDR3 is 15 amino acids. Turning to this clone: The antigen is undetermined.

The specimen was PBMCs. The chain recombines TRBV2 with TRBJ2-5, with TRBD2 matching 10 bases. The TCR comes from a middle-aged woman in good health and CMV-seropositive. CDR3: CASRPLAGIQETQYF. In DNA form, the CDR3 reads TGTGCCAGCAGACCACTAGCGGGGATCCAAGAGACCCAGTACTTC. The whole variable domain, filled in from reference TRBV2 and TRBJ2-5, reads EPEVTQTPSHQVTQMGQEVILRCVPISNHLYFYWYRQILGQKVEFLVSFYNNEISEKSEIFDDQFSVERPDGSNFTLKIRSTKLEDSAMYFCASRPLAGIQETQYFGPGTRLLVL.